This record concerns one T cell receptor beta chain sequence. Its antigen remains unknown. The entry originates in a study of T cell responses to AZD1222 COVID-19 vaccine. Libraries were prepared by immunoSEQ multiplex PCR; TCRdb keeps only in-frame clonotypes and omits some of them. The profile covers some 190,000 clones, with approximately 94% appearing a single time and approximately 1.7% taken by the ten largest. The CDR3 totals 15 residues. Per germline, CDR1 SGHTA and CDR2 FQGTGA. The junction had 1 base not matched to a gene; V was cut back by 4 bases and J by 2 bases. Study observations and caveats: Just a handful of AZD1222 recipients tested seropositive at baseline. Every sample of the repertoires postdated the peak T cell response.

The sequencing used peripheral blood, collected 28 days after the second dose of the MenACWY control vaccine. The chain carries TRBV7-3 and TRBJ2-1; 11 nucleotides line up with TRBD2. The clonotype comes from an adult who received the MenACWY meningococcal vaccine as a control. The CDR3 DNA reads as TGTGCCAGCAGCTCTAGCGGGGGGACCTACAATGAGCAGTTCTTC. This gives the protein CASSSSGGTYNEQFF.